Described below is a single T cell receptor (beta chain) sequence and its context. This clone's antigen is unknown. Base qualities are not at hand, and no much larger clone is one base apart. The library was prepared using 5' RACE. Sequencer: Illumina HiSeq 2500. The second PCR ran for about 6 to 11 cycles and used a J-beta primer mix along with a sample-barcoded 5' primer. A template-switch 5' adaptor carrying 12 random nucleotides introduced a unique molecular identifier onto each TCR beta cDNA molecule. Each sample yielded at least 3 million CDR3-containing paired-end reads. First-strand cDNA was synthesized from all RNA with the Mint cDNA synthesis kit, primed by a TRBC-specific oligonucleotide. All cDNA was treated with uracil-DNA glycosylase and then went through a first 18-cycle PCR with the universal primers M1SS and BC2_uni_R. Under the source paper's analysis protocol: For normalization, 1 million high-quality reads were randomly selected from each sample, with every read carrying a distinct molecular identifier. Reads sharing molecular identifiers were discarded rather than binned into consensus sequences. MiTCR, run with a Q25 quality threshold and the strictest error-elimination algorithm, handled CDR3 identification, clonotype clustering and error correction. Lower-bound total TCR beta diversity was estimated with a nonparametric unseen species model using Euler transformation. The public sequencing data were trimmed at Q25 with fastp and processed into clonotypes with MiXCR by TCRdb, which kept only in-frame beta chains. Every CDR3 protein is listed once, alongside the most common genes and DNA of its rows. The V and J calls shown here were made by TCRdb, not taken from the authors' results. Within this sample are about 640,000 distinct CDR3 sequences, with around three fifths of them counted one time only. The leading ten clones occupy about two fifths of the sample.

This specimen belongs to a study of blood T cells in healthy people across ages (dated by TCRdb to the mid-2010s). Background on the whole study: In model experiments, roughly one uniquely barcoded TCR beta cDNA molecule per two T cells was captured by template switching. Donors were grouped into four age groups: young (average 16 years), middle-aged (roughly 40), aged (over 55) and long-lived (around 80). To avoid experimental bias, donors of different ages were distributed randomly across sequencing lanes. The study analyzed two additional independent replicas of 1 million unique cDNA reads from the same blood draw for two donors, one aged 18 to 30 and one aged 80 or older. Age-related changes in TCR beta repertoire diversity were measured in the study by deep sequencing normalized with unique cDNA molecular identifiers.

Reading the germline V gene gives CDR1 MDHEN and CDR2 SYDVKM. Relative to germline, V is 4 bases shorter and J is 6 bases shorter, with 7 bases between their ends. The CDR3, cysteine through phenylalanine, is 12 amino acids long. CDR3 DNA only is kept here, 36 bases in frame from base 1. The full study reports these points: Bulk unsorted PBMC profiling prevented conclusive comparison of naive and antigen-experienced compartments. As age increased, observed TCR beta diversity per million T cells dropped in a roughly linear way, and a significant reduction was already evident by age about 36. There was a strong correlation between observed TCR beta diversity and the percentage of naive T cells measured by flow cytometry. Donor CMV infection status was unknown, potentially confounding age-related changes in expanded clonotypes. Estimates of total diversity from one million sequenced T cells were regarded as lower bounds and underestimates. The long-lived group showed more naive CD4+ T cells, fewer expanded clones and increased TCR diversity than the aged group, suggesting age selection.

Donors were roughly 40 systemically healthy Caucasian individuals from Russia aged roughly 6 to 95 years. Each donor gave roughly 11 milliliters of peripheral blood, drawn into EDTA-treated Vacutainer tubes. Ficoll-Paque density-gradient centrifugation was used to isolate PBMCs, with at least 6.5 million per sample. Total RNA, at least 6 micrograms per sample, was extracted from PBMCs with Trizol reagent. The percentages of naive CD45RAhigh/CD27high T cells were determined by flow cytometry on a PBMC aliquot from every donor. This TCR was recovered from a man aged 55 to 70 in good health. Sample: blood. The rearrangement joined TRBV28 to TRBJ2-1; no confident D gene assignment can be made. This receptor carries the CDR3 CASSSGSNEQFF. The DNA is as follows: TGTGCCAGCAGTTCTGGCTCCAATGAGCAGTTCTTC.